This TCR beta chain comes out of a study of human T cells and chemical hapten exposure. From the RACE reads, TCRdb called clonotypes with MiXCR, one entry per CDR3 protein. Counted here are some 350,000 distinct CDR3 sequences, about 6.3% occurring once; the ten biggest clones make up 4.5% to 6%. As for time point: patch test 2, 6 weeks after DPC sensitization. Sample treatment: therapeutic diphenylcyclopropenone sensitization with weekly scalp DPC. V was clipped by 6 bases and J by 3 bases; unmatched bases: 11. This CDR3 contains 16 residues. CDR1 MNHEY and CDR2 SVGAGI come from the germline V gene. This chain connects TRBV6-5 to TRBJ2-5; 9 positions agree with TRBD2. This TCR was recovered from a young woman with alopecia areata. Some clones in this sample may be carry-over from other donors' samples. The sample here was whole blood, taken in connection with sensitization to the hapten diphenylcyclopropenone (DPC). Here the CDR3 reads CASSRLRGGIKETQYF. DNA of the CDR3: TGTGCCAGCAGCCGACTGCGGGGGGGAATTAAAGAGACCCAGTACTTC.